A single sample is the source of the 6 T cell receptor beta chains below, sequenced in a study of blood T cells in healthy people across ages. Using a J-beta primer mix together with a sample-barcoded 5' primer, a second PCR was run for about 6 to 11 cycles. TCRdb ran MiXCR on the 5' RACE reads and lists one entry per CDR3 protein. Here the sample spans roughly 640,000 distinct CDR3 sequences, roughly 31% being singletons. Sequencing input: blood. The receptor source for this set is a woman aged 80 or older in good health.

Of note for this clonotype: It may be a read error: a sequence one base away is much more abundant. The chain combines TRBV30 with TRBJ2-1, with 10 bases aligning to TRBD1. CDR1 is GTSNPN, CDR2 SVGIG, per germline (reference sequence). This CDR3 has 13 residues. Trimming took 4 bases from V and 13 from J; bases not matched to a gene: 10. The CDR3 sequence: CAWMGQGMQTQFF. As DNA, the CDR3 is TGTGCCTGGATGGGACAGGGGATGCAGACCCAGTTCTTC. Full variable domain (missing parts from reference TRBV30 and TRBJ2-1): SQTIHQWPATLVQPVGSPLSLECTVEGTSNPNLYWYRQAAGRGLQLLFYSVGIGQISSEVPQNLSASRPQDRQFILSSKKLLLSDSGFYLCAWMGQGMQTQFFGPGTRLTVL.

This clonotype was counted a few times. The rearrangement links TRBV27 to TRBJ1-4; 9 nucleotides match TRBD1. This CDR3 comprises 14 residues. Trimming took 6 bases from V and 5 from J; bases not matched to a gene: 4. Germline assignment: CDR1 MNHEY and CDR2 SMNVEV (reference sequence). DNA of the CDR3: TGTGCCAGCAGGTCGGACAGGGGAAATGAAAAACTGTTTTTT. Encoded protein: CASRSDRGNEKLFF.

In this sample, this clonotype turned up many times. The chain is built from TRBV7-2 and TRBJ1-1; weak D call: TRBD1 (5 bases). Between the trimmed V and J ends, which lost 1 base and 10 bases, there was a span of 10 bases. Germline V gene lookup returns CDR1 SGHTA and CDR2 FQGNSA. This CDR3 has 12 residues. The CDR3 nucleotides read TGTGCCAGCAGCTTAGATGTTGGGGCAGCTTTCTTT. It codes for CASSLDVGAAFF.

The rearrangement joins TRBV6-2 or TRBV6-3 to TRBJ1-5, with D maybe TRBD1 (6 bases). The V gene's germline CDR1 is MNHEY and CDR2 SVGEGT. V was shortened by 2 bases and J by 1 base, with 18 bases between the two germline ends. The CDR3 length is 18 residues. CDR3: CASSYPTGMGSSNQPQHF. DNA for the CDR3: TGTGCCAGCAGTTACCCTACAGGGATGGGGTCGAGCAATCAGCCCCAGCATTTT.

This clonotype was picked up many times. The chain employs TRBV7-3 and TRBJ1-1; tentative D call: TRBD1 (5 bases). V lost 6 bases and J 4 bases, leaving 15 bases between the germline ends. Looked up from germline, CDR1 is SGHTA and CDR2 is FQGTGA. The CDR3 covers 14 residues. The CDR3 sequence: CASSSRRESTEAFF. Written as DNA, the CDR3 is TGTGCCAGCAGTAGCCGCAGGGAGTCCACTGAAGCTTTCTTT.

The CDR3 loop reads CASSPMVWPDTQYF. DNA for the CDR3: TGTGCCAGCAGCCCCATGGTGTGGCCAGATACGCAGTATTTT. The V and J genes are TRBV7-9 and TRBJ2-3; D gene ambiguous. Germline values: CDR1 SEHNR, CDR2 FQNEAQ (reference sequence). The V gene lost 5 bases and the J gene lost 4 bases, with 13 bases spanning the gap. CDR3 length equals 14 residues.